This T cell receptor beta chain came from a study of T-cell memory formation after mild COVID-19. For this clonotype: Antigen: not known.

Sample barcodes and UMIs were carried by the TCR alpha and TCR beta cDNA libraries that 5'RACE generated with constant-segment primers. TCRdb recomputed calls from the 5' RACE reads with MiXCR, one row per CDR3 protein. The data contain some 150,000 distinct CDR3 sequences, less than 25% of them seen just once; the ten biggest clones take up around a quarter. Study-wide results and caveats: CD4+ contracting clones were found mainly in CM and EM, and CD8+ ones in EMRA.

Germline V CDR1 and CDR2: DFQATT, SNEGSKA (reference sequence). The V gene end was trimmed by 3 bases and the J gene end by 10 bases; junction bases not matched to a gene: 8. There are 13 residues in the CDR3. The receptor comes from an adult woman who had mild COVID-19 (a few samples of this study predate the infection). Cell type and time point are not known. This chain connects TRBV20-1 to TRBJ2-1, with 8 bases identical to TRBD1. Sequenced material: PBMCs or a T cell subset sorted from them (not recorded which). The CDR3 nucleotides read TGCAGTGCTAGGGACAGGGAGGTGAGGGAGCAGTTCTTC. Translating it yields CSARDREVREQFF.